The 8 T cell receptor beta chains below come from one sample, sequenced in a study of early T cells in non-severe SARS-CoV-2 infection (dated by TCRdb to the early 2020s). Library preparation used 5' RACE. The instrument was a NextSeq 500. TCRdb ran its own pipeline on the public reads, namely fastp trimming at Q25 and MiXCR clone calling, and kept in-frame beta chains. Identical CDR3 protein sequences are pooled into one entry, listed with their most common genes and DNA. The sample includes more than 90,000 distinct CDR3 sequences, with 13% observed a single time. The ten most abundant clones make up around 2.4% of the sample. Sequenced input: whole blood. The source of these receptors is an adult who was a healthcare worker with PCR-confirmed SARS-CoV-2 infection or an uninfected control (not recorded which).

The rearrangement links TRBV29-1 to TRBJ1-5; no definite D call. Germline V CDR1 and CDR2: SQVTM, ANQGSEA. The length of the CDR3 is 9 residues. Trimming took 6 bases from V and 11 from J, leaving 8 bases between them. CDR3 DNA sequence: TGCAGCGTCCCTCGGACCCAGCATTTT. This codes for CSVPRTQHF.

This clonotype was recorded at least ten times. The J gene is TRBJ2-3, the V gene TRBV2; a weak D match, TRBD2 (7 bases). Germline V gives CDR1 SNHLY, CDR2 FYNNEI. Trimming stripped 8 bases from V and 6 bases from J, with 21 bases between. The CDR3 sequence is 15 residues long. The CDR3 DNA is TGTGCCAGCTTTGTGCTTGGGGGGGCGATGGATACGCAGTATTTT. It translates to CASFVLGGAMDTQYF. The full variable domain, completed using reference TRBV2 and TRBJ2-3, is EPEVTQTPSHQVTQMGQEVILRCVPISNHLYFYWYRQILGQKVEFLVSFYNNEISEKSEIFDDQFSVERPDGSNFTLKIRSTKLEDSAMYFCASFVLGGAMDTQYFGPGTRLTVL.

CDR3 in DNA: TGTGCCAGCAGTTGGTGGACAGATACGCAGTATTTT. The encoded protein is CASSWWTDTQYF. This chain joins TRBV28 and TRBJ2-3; no clear D. CDR3 size: 12 residues. V dropped 4 bases and J dropped 3 bases, with 5 bases sitting between them. Germline V gene data show CDR1 as MDHEN and CDR2 as SYDVKM.

The chain couples TRBV4-2 to TRBJ2-3; maybe TRBD1 (5 bases). CDR3 length: 15 residues. Germline V gene data show CDR1 as LGHNA and CDR2 as YNFKEQ. V lost 0 bases, J lost 1 base, and 8 bases lay in between. CDR3 loop: CASSQDPRGTDTQYF. CDR3 nucleotides: TGTGCCAGCAGCCAAGATCCCAGGGGCACAGATACGCAGTATTTT.

A few counts support this clonotype. This sequence joins TRBV24-1 and TRBJ2-1; D assignment may be TRBD1 or TRBD2 (5 bases each). The germline V gene has CDR1 KGHDR and CDR2 SFDVKD. Deletions cut 8 bases from V and 3 bases from J, with 13 bases between. The CDR3 loop spans 14 amino acids. This CDR3 is CATKGNEGYNEQFF. In DNA, the CDR3 is TGTGCCACCAAGGGGAATGAGGGCTACAATGAGCAGTTCTTC.

This chain uses TRBV12-3 or TRBV12-4 with TRBJ2-6; a possible D gene is TRBD1 (6 bases). The length of the CDR3 is 20 residues. V lost 3 bases, J lost 0 bases, and 21 bases lay in between. CDR3 nucleotide sequence: TGTGCCAGCAGTTTCGACCCCCGGGACATAAGTTTCTCTGGGGCCAACGTCCTGACTTTC. Translating it yields CASSFDPRDISFSGANVLTF.

This clonotype was detected many times. This sequence joins TRBV27 and TRBJ1-2; a weak D match, TRBD1 (5 bases). The CDR3 runs to 14 residues. Germline-derived CDR1 and CDR2 are MNHEY and SMNVEV (reference sequence). Trimming pared 4 bases from V and 4 bases from J, leaving 13 bases between. The CDR3 nucleotides read TGTGCCAGCAGTTCCCCCCTAAGGGGCTATGGCTACACCTTC. Its translation: CASSSPLRGYGYTF.

In its sample, this clonotype was seen a few times. The chain links TRBV20-1 to TRBJ2-7; D remains ambiguous. Germline V gene lookup returns CDR1 DFQATT and CDR2 SNEGSKA (reference sequence). V was pared by 3 bases and J by 0 bases, with 9 bases between. The CDR3 covers 13 residues. The CDR3 loop reads CSASPQSSYEQYF. CDR3 nucleotide sequence: TGCAGTGCTAGTCCTCAGAGCTCCTACGAGCAGTACTTC.